This T cell receptor (beta chain) was retrieved from a study of siplizumab effects on memory and regulatory T cells. Clones were sequenced by immunoSEQ multiplex PCR, and TCRdb holds only the in-frame ones, with some missing. This table has 92,000 or so clones, over 80% appearing once. Germline V gene lookup returns CDR1 LGHNA and CDR2 YSLEER. The V and J ends lost 3 bases and 6 bases, in that order; junction bases with no gene match: 5. CDR3 size: 15 residues. The material sequenced was CD4+ T cells sorted from blood. The chain is built from TRBV4-3 and TRBJ2-2; TRBD2 matches at 9 bases. This receptor was obtained from a human donor in good health. The CDR3: CASSQLIAGAGELFF. CDR3 DNA sequence: TGCGCCAGCAGCCAGTTGATAGCGGGAGCCGGGGAGCTGTTTTTT.